This record concerns one T cell receptor beta chain sequence. The target antigen is unknown. Germline V gene lookup returns CDR1 SGHVS and CDR2 FNYEAQ. With 5 bases removed from V and 7 bases from J, the gap between germline ends came to 16 bases. The CDR3 sequence is 14 residues long. The data derive from a study of cytomegalovirus exposure and HLA in healthy donors. With 60 Vbeta and 13 Jbeta primers, the PCR was carried out. Method: immunoSEQ multiplex PCR; TCRdb's copy keeps in-frame clones and lacks some. This table holds 53,000 or so clones. Study-level results: Associated with HLA alleles at 0.05 false discovery rate in a later analysis were about 17,000 TCR beta sequences. An analysis that came later showed most CMV-associated TCR beta chains appearing HLA-restricted. A later analysis showed TCR association rates differing by HLA locus, peaking at DRB1 and lowest at HLA-C. It was assumed in the presence/absence analyses that sequencing depth was roughly uniform across donors.

The sequence was collected from a male donor in good health and CMV-seropositive. This chain uses TRBV7-6 with TRBJ2-3, with D possibly being TRBD1 (5 bases). Sequenced sample: PBMCs. As DNA, the CDR3 is TGTGCCAGCAGCCCCTGGTCAGGGTTCAATACGCAGTATTTT. Encoded protein: CASSPWSGFNTQYF.